This TCR beta chain was retrieved from a study of PD-1 blockade in classical Hodgkin lymphoma. Study as a whole: Every 2 weeks, patients had 3 mg/kg nivolumab intravenously. Study observations and caveats: When nivolumab was started under 1 year after ASCT, patients were excluded. Repertoires differed for reasons still undefined, possibly disease activity or prior therapy.

This clone was observed a few times. Its antigen is not known. Clones were read by immunoSEQ multiplex PCR, and TCRdb kept only the in-frame ones, dropping some. The sample records approximately 90,000 clones, nearly 85% being singletons. Germline assignment: CDR1 ENHRY and CDR2 SYGVKD. The CDR3 sequence is 13 residues long. J gave up 8 bases and V 2 bases, and 2 bases lay outside the gene matches. Time point indicated: cycle 4 day 1 (C4D1), after six to seven weeks of nivolumab. The patients all showed relapse after autologous stem cell transplantation, while their brentuximab vedotin exposure varied. Best responses included complete response and partial response; otherwise, the best response was progressive disease.

The receptor was isolated from a human donor with classical Hodgkin lymphoma. The source was peripheral blood mononuclear cells (PBMCs), collected before the fourth cycle of nivolumab. The rearrangement uses TRBV10-3 and TRBJ2-1; 8 nucleotides align to TRBD1. Here the CDR3 reads CAISEGQGDEQFF. The CDR3 DNA reads TGTGCCATCAGTGAGGGACAGGGTGATGAGCAGTTCTTC.